The sequence of this T cell receptor beta chain was determined in a study of blood T cell repertoires in COVID-19. Study as a whole: PBMCs, B-cell-depleted T cells, or T cells provided the cDNA or gDNA that made up the material.

Methods used by the authors: Reference gene primer amplification yielded estimated nucleated cell counts. Clones were sequenced by immunoSEQ multiplex PCR, and TCRdb holds only the in-frame ones, with some missing. For V, J and clone size, that table is used; D and trimming come from the DNA. The sample holds 150,000 to 200,000 clones, about 86% seen once. The sample holds a few counts of this clone. The CDR3 runs to 12 residues. In germline, CDR1 is SQVTM, CDR2 ANQGSEA. The ends were cut back, 0 bases at V and 11 bases at J, with 13 bases in the middle. This chain uses TRBV29-1 with TRBJ1-1; D not certain. Sequenced material: peripheral blood. The TCR was taken from an elderly woman with acute or convalescent COVID-19. The CDR3 region is CSVEEVSLAAFF. In DNA, the CDR3 is TGCAGCGTTGAAGAAGTATCTTTAGCCGCTTTCTTT.